The sequence of this TCR beta chain was determined in a study of T cell responses to AZD1222 COVID-19 vaccine. CDR1 and CDR2 from the germline V gene are SGHTA and FQGNSA. The CDR3 has 17 amino acids. Losses at the gene ends were 4 bases for V and 4 bases for J; bases not matched to a gene: 13. The assay was immunoSEQ multiplex PCR, and TCRdb's table has in-frame clones only and misses some. The sample has approximately 180,000 clones, about nine tenths seen once. The clonotype comes from an adult in good health. The sample in question was peripheral blood, obtained on day 0 of AZD1222 vaccination. The V call is TRBV7-2, the J call TRBJ1-2; 9 bases agree with TRBD1. The chain's CDR3 is CASSSPISRDRAYGYTF. The DNA for the CDR3 is TGTGCCAGCAGCTCCCCAATAAGTCGGGACAGGGCCTATGGCTACACCTTC. Based on the CDR3 plus reference TRBV7-2 and TRBJ1-2, the full variable domain is GAGVSQSPSNKVTEKGKDVELRCDPISGHTALYWYRQSLGQGLEFLIYFQGNSAPDKSGLPSDRFSAERTGGSVSTLTIQRTQQEDSAVYLCASSSPISRDRAYGYTFGSGTRLTVV.